This T cell receptor (beta chain) was captured in a study of lymphopenia after photon versus proton radiotherapy. Sequencing used immunoSEQ multiplex PCR; TCRdb keeps in-frame clones, though not all of them. Found here are 67,000 or so clones, 85% to 90% of them singletons; the top ten hold about 10%. The germline CDR1 and CDR2 sequences are SGHRS and YFSETQ. V lost 1 base, J lost 5 bases, and 7 bases lay in between. CDR3 length: 12 amino acids. This TCR was recovered from a man older than 75 with esophageal cancer. The J gene is TRBJ2-7, the V gene TRBV5-1, with D unclear. The input for sequencing was peripheral blood, taken from a patient treated with proton-based radiotherapy. The CDR3 DNA is TGCGCCAGCAGCTTGTTTGGGGACGAGCAGTACTTC. It encodes CASSLFGDEQYF.